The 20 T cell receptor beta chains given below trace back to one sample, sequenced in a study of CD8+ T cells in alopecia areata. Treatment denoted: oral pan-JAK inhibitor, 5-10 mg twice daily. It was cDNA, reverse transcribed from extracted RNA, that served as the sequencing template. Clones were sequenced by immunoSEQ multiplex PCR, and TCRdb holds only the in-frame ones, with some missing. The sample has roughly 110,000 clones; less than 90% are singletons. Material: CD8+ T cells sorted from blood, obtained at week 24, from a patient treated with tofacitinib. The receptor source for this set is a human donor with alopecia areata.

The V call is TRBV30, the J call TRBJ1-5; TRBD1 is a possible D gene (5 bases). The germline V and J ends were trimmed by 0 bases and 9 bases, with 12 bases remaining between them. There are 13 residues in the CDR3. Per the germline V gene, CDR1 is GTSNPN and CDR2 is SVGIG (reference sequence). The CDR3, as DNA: TGTGCCTGGAGTGTAACCCCCACAGGGCCCCAGCATTTT. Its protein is CAWSVTPTGPQHF.

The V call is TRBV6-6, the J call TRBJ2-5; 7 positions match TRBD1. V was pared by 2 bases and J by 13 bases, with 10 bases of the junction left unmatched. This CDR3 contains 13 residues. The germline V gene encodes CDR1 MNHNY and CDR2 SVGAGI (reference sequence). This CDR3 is CASSYGPRDRWYF. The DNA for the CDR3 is TGTGCCAGCAGTTACGGGCCACGGGACAGATGGTACTTC.

CDR3: CASSPGTGELFF. The CDR3 DNA reads as TGCGCCAGCAGCCCAGGGACCGGGGAGCTGTTTTTT. The genes are TRBV4-3 and TRBJ2-2; the D gene is possibly TRBD1 (5 bases). Germline V CDR1 and CDR2: LGHNA, YSLEER. V gave up 4 bases and J gave up 5 bases, with 5 bases separating them. This CDR3 spans 12 amino acids.

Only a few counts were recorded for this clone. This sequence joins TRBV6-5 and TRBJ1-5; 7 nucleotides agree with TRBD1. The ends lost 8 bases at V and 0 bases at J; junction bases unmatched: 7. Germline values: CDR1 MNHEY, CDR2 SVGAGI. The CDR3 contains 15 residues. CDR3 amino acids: CASAQGGYSNQPQHF. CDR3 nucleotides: TGTGCCAGCGCCCAGGGGGGTTATAGCAATCAGCCCCAGCATTTT.

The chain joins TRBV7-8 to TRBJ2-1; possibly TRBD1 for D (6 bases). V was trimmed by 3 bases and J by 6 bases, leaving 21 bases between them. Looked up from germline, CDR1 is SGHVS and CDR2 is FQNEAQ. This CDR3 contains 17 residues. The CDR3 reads CASSFQSPGALGNEQFF. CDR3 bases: TGTGCCAGCAGCTTTCAAAGTCCAGGGGCCTTAGGCAATGAGCAGTTCTTC.

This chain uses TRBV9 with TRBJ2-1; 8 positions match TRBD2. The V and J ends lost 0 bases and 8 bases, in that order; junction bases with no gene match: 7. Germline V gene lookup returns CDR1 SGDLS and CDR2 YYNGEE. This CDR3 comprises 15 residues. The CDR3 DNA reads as TGTGCCAGCAGCGTAGAGGGACTAGTTGAAGATGAGCAGTTCTTC. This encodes CASSVEGLVEDEQFF.

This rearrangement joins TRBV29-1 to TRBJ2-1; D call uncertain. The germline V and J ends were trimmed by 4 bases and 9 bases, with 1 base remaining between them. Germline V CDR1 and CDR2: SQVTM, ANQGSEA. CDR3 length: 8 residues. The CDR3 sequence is CSVGEQFF. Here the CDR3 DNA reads TGCAGCGTTGGTGAGCAGTTCTTC.

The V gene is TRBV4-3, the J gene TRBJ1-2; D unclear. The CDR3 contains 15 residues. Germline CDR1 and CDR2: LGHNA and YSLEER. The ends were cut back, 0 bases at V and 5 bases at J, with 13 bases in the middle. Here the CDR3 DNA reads TGCGCCAGCAGCCAAGATCATCTCCCTTCTTATGGCTACACCTTC. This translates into CASSQDHLPSYGYTF.

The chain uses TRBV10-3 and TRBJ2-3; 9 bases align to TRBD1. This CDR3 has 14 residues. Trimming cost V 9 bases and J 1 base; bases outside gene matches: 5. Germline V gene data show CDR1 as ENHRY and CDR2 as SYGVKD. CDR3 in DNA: TGTGCCATTTGGACAGGGGTAGGCACAGATACGCAGTATTTT. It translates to CAIWTGVGTDTQYF.

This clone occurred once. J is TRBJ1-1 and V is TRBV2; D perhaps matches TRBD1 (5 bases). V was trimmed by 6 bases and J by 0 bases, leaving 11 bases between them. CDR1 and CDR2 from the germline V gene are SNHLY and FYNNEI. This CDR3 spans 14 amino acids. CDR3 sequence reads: CASRGLTMNTEAFF. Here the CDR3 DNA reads TGTGCCAGCAGGGGACTGACGATGAACACTGAAGCTTTCTTT.

The CDR3, as DNA: TGTGCCAGCAGTTTAACGCAGGGGGAAGGCACAGATACGCAGTATTTT. It encodes CASSLTQGEGTDTQYF. The chain couples TRBV28 to TRBJ2-3, with TRBD1 matching over 7 bases. This CDR3 has 16 residues. From germline, CDR1 is MDHEN and CDR2 SYDVKM. Trimming at V came to 2 bases and at J to 1 base, leaving 6 bases not matched to a gene.

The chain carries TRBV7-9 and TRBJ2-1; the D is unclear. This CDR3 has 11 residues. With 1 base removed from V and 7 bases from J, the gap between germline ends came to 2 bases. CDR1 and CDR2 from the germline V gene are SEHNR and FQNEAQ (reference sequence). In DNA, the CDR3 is TGTGCCAGCAGCTTAGTAAATGAGCAGTTCTTC. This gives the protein CASSLVNEQFF.

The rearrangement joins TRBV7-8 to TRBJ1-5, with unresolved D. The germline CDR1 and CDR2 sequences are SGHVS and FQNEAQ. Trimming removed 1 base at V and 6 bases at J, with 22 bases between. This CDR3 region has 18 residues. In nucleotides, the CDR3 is TGTGCCAGCAGCTTAGGTTCCTGGGCCGATAGGGCACGTCAGCCCCAGCATTTT. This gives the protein CASSLGSWADRARQPQHF. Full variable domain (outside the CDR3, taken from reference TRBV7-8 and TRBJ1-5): GAGVSQSPRYKVAKRGQDVALRCDPISGHVSLFWYQQALGQGPEFLTYFQNEAQLDKSGLPSDRFFAERPEGSVSTLKIQRTQQEDSAVYLCASSLGSWADRARQPQHFGDGTRLSIL.

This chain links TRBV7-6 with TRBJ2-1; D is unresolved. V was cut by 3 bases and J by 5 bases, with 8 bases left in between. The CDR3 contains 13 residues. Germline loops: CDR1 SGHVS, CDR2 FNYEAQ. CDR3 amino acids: CASSFPTDNEQFF. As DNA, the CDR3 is TGTGCCAGCAGCTTCCCGACTGACAATGAGCAGTTCTTC.

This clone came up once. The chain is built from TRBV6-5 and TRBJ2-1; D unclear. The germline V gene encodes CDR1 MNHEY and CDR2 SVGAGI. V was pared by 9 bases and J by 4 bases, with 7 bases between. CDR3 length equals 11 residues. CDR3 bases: TGTGCCAGTTTGGGGTACAATGAGCAGTTCTTC. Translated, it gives CASLGYNEQFF.

The CDR3 bases are TGTGCCAGCAGTTACTCGATTGAGGCTTGGCAGCCCCAGCATTTT. Translating gives CASSYSIEAWQPQHF. The chain joins TRBV6-6 to TRBJ1-5; D is ambiguous. Trimming took 0 bases from V and 7 from J, leaving 13 bases between them. The V gene's germline CDR1 is MNHNY and CDR2 SVGAGI (reference sequence). The CDR3 is 15 amino acids.

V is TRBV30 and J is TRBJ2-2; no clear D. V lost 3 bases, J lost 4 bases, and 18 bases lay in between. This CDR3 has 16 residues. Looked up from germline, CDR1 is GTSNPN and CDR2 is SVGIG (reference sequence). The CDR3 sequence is CAWSPGPQIPTGELFF. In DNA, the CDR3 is TGTGCCTGGAGCCCCGGGCCCCAGATCCCCACCGGGGAGCTGTTTTTT.

For the CDR3, the DNA is TGTGCCAGCAGTGAAGGGACTAACAATGAGCAGTTCTTC. Translated, it gives CASSEGTNNEQFF. V usage is TRBV2 and J usage is TRBJ2-1; weak D call: TRBD2 (6 bases). The CDR3 totals 13 residues. Trimming took 1 base from V and 5 from J, leaving 6 bases between them. Germline V gene sequence: CDR1 SNHLY, CDR2 FYNNEI.

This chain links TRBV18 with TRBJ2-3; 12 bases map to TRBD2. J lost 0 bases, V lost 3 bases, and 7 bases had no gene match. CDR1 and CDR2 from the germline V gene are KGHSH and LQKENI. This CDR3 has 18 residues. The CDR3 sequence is CASSPSTSGGTSTDTQYF. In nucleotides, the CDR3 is TGTGCCAGCTCACCTTCTACTAGCGGGGGGACTAGCACAGATACGCAGTATTTT.

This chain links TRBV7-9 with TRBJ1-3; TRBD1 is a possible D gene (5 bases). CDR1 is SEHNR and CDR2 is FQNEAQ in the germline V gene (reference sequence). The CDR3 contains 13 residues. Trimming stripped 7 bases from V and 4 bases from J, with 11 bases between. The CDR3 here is CASTQGSGNTIYF. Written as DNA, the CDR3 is TGTGCCAGCACTCAGGGTTCCGGAAACACCATATATTTT.